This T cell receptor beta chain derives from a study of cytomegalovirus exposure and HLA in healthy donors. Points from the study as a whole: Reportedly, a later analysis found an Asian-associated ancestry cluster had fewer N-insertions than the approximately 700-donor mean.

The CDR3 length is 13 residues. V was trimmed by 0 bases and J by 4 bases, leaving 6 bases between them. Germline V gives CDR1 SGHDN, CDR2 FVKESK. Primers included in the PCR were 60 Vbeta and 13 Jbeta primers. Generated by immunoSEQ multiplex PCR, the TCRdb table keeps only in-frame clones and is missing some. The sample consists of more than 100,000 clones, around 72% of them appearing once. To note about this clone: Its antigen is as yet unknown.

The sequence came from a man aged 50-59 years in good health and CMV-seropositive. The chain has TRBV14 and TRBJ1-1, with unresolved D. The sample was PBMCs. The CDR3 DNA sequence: TGTGCCAGCAGCCAAGACAGGATCACTGAAGCTTTCTTT. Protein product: CASSQDRITEAFF.